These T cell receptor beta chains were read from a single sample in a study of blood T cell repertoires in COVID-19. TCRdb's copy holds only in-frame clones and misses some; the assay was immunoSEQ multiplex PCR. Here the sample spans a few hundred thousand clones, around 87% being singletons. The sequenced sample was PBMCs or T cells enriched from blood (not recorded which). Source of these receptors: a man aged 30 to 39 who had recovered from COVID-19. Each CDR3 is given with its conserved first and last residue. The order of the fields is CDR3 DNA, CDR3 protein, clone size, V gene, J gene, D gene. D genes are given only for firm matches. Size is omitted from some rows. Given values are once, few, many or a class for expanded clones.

cdr3_nt: TGTGCCAGCAGCTTAGGGGGACAGCAGTGGGCTTTCTTT; cdr3_aa: CASSLGGQQWAFF; clone_size: few; v_call: TRBV7-9; j_call: TRBJ1-1; d_call: TRBD1
cdr3_nt: TGCGCCAGCAGCTTGGCCTTAGCGGGAGGGCCCACAGATACGCAGTATTTT; cdr3_aa: CASSLALAGGPTDTQYF; clone_size: -; v_call: TRBV5-1; j_call: TRBJ2-3; d_call: TRBD2
cdr3_nt: TGTGCCAGTAGTATAGGCGGGAGGGGAGAGACCCAGTACTTC; cdr3_aa: CASSIGGRGETQYF; clone_size: -; v_call: TRBV19; j_call: TRBJ2-5; d_call: TRBD2
cdr3_nt: TGTGCCAGCGGTGAGACTAGTAACACCGGGGAGCTGTTTTTT; cdr3_aa: CASGETSNTGELFF; clone_size: -; v_call: TRBV6-1; j_call: TRBJ2-2; d_call: -
cdr3_nt: TGTGCCAGCAGCCATACTAGCGTCAACGAGGGCGAGCAGTACTTC; cdr3_aa: CASSHTSVNEGEQYF; clone_size: -; v_call: TRBV3-1/TRBV3-2; j_call: TRBJ2-7; d_call: TRBD2
cdr3_nt: TGTGCCAGTAGTCTCCAGGGGGCAAGGACTAGGGACGCAGATACGCAGTATTTT; cdr3_aa: CASSLQGARTRDADTQYF; clone_size: -; v_call: TRBV19; j_call: TRBJ2-3; d_call: -
cdr3_nt: TGCAGCGTTGAAGATAATCGGAACACTGAAGCTTTCTTT; cdr3_aa: CSVEDNRNTEAFF; clone_size: -; v_call: TRBV29-1; j_call: TRBJ1-1; d_call: -
cdr3_nt: TGTGCCAGCCGCCCGGGAACCTCCTACGAGCAGTACTTC; cdr3_aa: CASRPGTSYEQYF; clone_size: -; v_call: TRBV28; j_call: TRBJ2-7; d_call: -
cdr3_nt: TGTGCCAGCAGTGGAGGGACAGGGATCGGCGAGCAGTACTTC; cdr3_aa: CASSGGTGIGEQYF; clone_size: -; v_call: TRBV25-1; j_call: TRBJ2-7; d_call: TRBD1
cdr3_nt: TGTGCCAGCTCACCCTCGACAGGGGATGGAAACACCATATATTTT; cdr3_aa: CASSPSTGDGNTIYF; clone_size: -; v_call: TRBV18; j_call: TRBJ1-3; d_call: TRBD1
cdr3_nt: TGTGCCAGCAGTGCGGACAGGGGATGGAATGAGCAGTTCTTC; cdr3_aa: CASSADRGWNEQFF; clone_size: -; v_call: TRBV2; j_call: TRBJ2-1; d_call: TRBD1
cdr3_nt: TGTGCCAGCACAACAGGGCCCGGCTTGTGGTCACCCCTCCACTTT; cdr3_aa: CASTTGPGLWSPLHF; clone_size: -; v_call: TRBV18; j_call: TRBJ1-6; d_call: -
cdr3_nt: TGTGCCAGCTCACAGAGCGGGAATTACAATGAGCAGTTCTTC; cdr3_aa: CASSQSGNYNEQFF; clone_size: -; v_call: TRBV18; j_call: TRBJ2-1; d_call: TRBD2
cdr3_nt: TGTGCCAGCAGTCGAAAACAGGGGGCTGGCACTGAAGCTTTCTTT; cdr3_aa: CASSRKQGAGTEAFF; clone_size: few; v_call: TRBV6-5; j_call: TRBJ1-1; d_call: TRBD1
cdr3_nt: TGTGCCAGCAGTTACTCAGGGGCCTACAATGAGCAGTTCTTC; cdr3_aa: CASSYSGAYNEQFF; clone_size: -; v_call: TRBV6-5; j_call: TRBJ2-1; d_call: -
cdr3_nt: TGTGCCAGCAGCTCCACCCCACAGGGGGTCGAAGCTTTCTTT; cdr3_aa: CASSSTPQGVEAFF; clone_size: -; v_call: TRBV7-2; j_call: TRBJ1-1; d_call: TRBD1
cdr3_nt: TGTGCCAGCAGTTTATGGGGGGACATGAACACTGAAGCTTTCTTT; cdr3_aa: CASSLWGDMNTEAFF; clone_size: -; v_call: TRBV28; j_call: TRBJ1-1; d_call: -
cdr3_nt: TGTGCCTGGAGTGAAGGACTAGGGGGTTACGAGCAGTACTTC; cdr3_aa: CAWSEGLGGYEQYF; clone_size: -; v_call: TRBV30; j_call: TRBJ2-7; d_call: -
cdr3_nt: TGTGCCAGCAGCCAAGGGGGGGGATTGGTTGAAAAACTGTTTTTT; cdr3_aa: CASSQGGGLVEKLFF; clone_size: -; v_call: TRBV3-1/TRBV3-2; j_call: TRBJ1-4; d_call: -
cdr3_nt: TGTGCCACCAGCGGACCTTGGGACAGCTCCTACAATGAGCAGTTCTTC; cdr3_aa: CATSGPWDSSYNEQFF; clone_size: -; v_call: TRBV15; j_call: TRBJ2-1; d_call: TRBD1
cdr3_nt: TGTGCCAGCAGTTACGGCGGGACAGGGAGTTCCTACGAGCAGTACTTC; cdr3_aa: CASSYGGTGSSYEQYF; clone_size: -; v_call: TRBV6-5; j_call: TRBJ2-7; d_call: TRBD1
cdr3_nt: TGTGCCAGCAGCCAAGACCCTAGCGGACCCCCCTTCAATGAGCAGTTCTTC; cdr3_aa: CASSQDPSGPPFNEQFF; clone_size: -; v_call: TRBV3-1/TRBV3-2; j_call: TRBJ2-1; d_call: TRBD2
cdr3_nt: TGTGCCAGCAGTCGAGTGATTAGCGACATTTACAATGAGCAGTTCTTC; cdr3_aa: CASSRVISDIYNEQFF; clone_size: -; v_call: TRBV11-2; j_call: TRBJ2-1; d_call: -
cdr3_nt: TGTGCCAGCATATCTACAGTAACCTACGAGCAGTACTTC; cdr3_aa: CASISTVTYEQYF; clone_size: -; v_call: TRBV6-5; j_call: TRBJ2-7; d_call: -
cdr3_nt: TGTGCCAGCAGTTTAGAGGGGGCCCATGAGCAGTTCTTC; cdr3_aa: CASSLEGAHEQFF; clone_size: -; v_call: TRBV28; j_call: TRBJ2-1; d_call: TRBD1
cdr3_nt: TGTGCCAGCAGTTTCCCGCAGTCGGGGGAGGAATCTCTAACGCAGTATTTT; cdr3_aa: CASSFPQSGEESLTQYF; clone_size: -; v_call: TRBV28; j_call: TRBJ2-3; d_call: -
cdr3_nt: TGTGCCAGCAGCGGGGACAGGGGCTATGGCTACACCTTC; cdr3_aa: CASSGDRGYGYTF; clone_size: -; v_call: TRBV13; j_call: TRBJ1-2; d_call: TRBD1
cdr3_nt: TGTGCCATCGGCAACCTAGCGGGGAGCACAGATACGCAGTATTTT; cdr3_aa: CAIGNLAGSTDTQYF; clone_size: once; v_call: TRBV10-3; j_call: TRBJ2-3; d_call: TRBD2
cdr3_nt: TGTGCCAGTAGTATAGAAGCCCGGACAGGGGGGGACATTCAGTACTTC; cdr3_aa: CASSIEARTGGDIQYF; clone_size: -; v_call: TRBV19; j_call: TRBJ2-4; d_call: TRBD1
cdr3_nt: TGTGCCAGCAGTTTACTAGCCGGTAACTATGGCTACACCTTC; cdr3_aa: CASSLLAGNYGYTF; clone_size: -; v_call: TRBV28; j_call: TRBJ1-2; d_call: -